This TCR beta chain was identified in a study of blood T cell repertoires in COVID-19. Study context: T cells, B-cell-depleted T cells, or PBMCs provided the cDNA or gDNA that served as material.

In germline, CDR1 is SGHRS, CDR2 YFSETQ. Germline trimming cut 4 bases from V and 5 bases from J; bases unmatched to any gene: 15. This CDR3 region has 16 residues. TCRdb's table, derived via immunoSEQ multiplex PCR, lists solely in-frame clones and lacks some. The sample consists of 100,000 to 150,000 clones, more than 90% of them appearing once. The V call is TRBV5-1, the J call TRBJ2-7; 7 bases map to TRBD2. Sequenced input: peripheral blood. The TCR was taken from a man in his 60s with COVID-19, enrolled during active disease. CDR3 residues: CASSALAAAGRDEQYF. The CDR3 nucleotides are TGCGCCAGCAGCGCCCTAGCGGCCGCCGGTAGGGACGAGCAGTACTTC.